These 9 T cell receptor beta chains came from one sample sequenced in a study of shared clonotypes between healthy human individuals. TCRdb keeps only in-frame clones here, not all; method: immunoSEQ multiplex PCR. Among roughly 500,000 clones listed, approximately 78% were seen once. The sample taken for sequencing was PBMCs. Receptor source: a woman between 40 and 50 years old in good health. Some clones in this sample may be carry-over from other donors' samples.

The chain couples TRBV4-2 to TRBJ2-7, with D possibly being TRBD1 (6 bases). The CDR3 is 14 residues long. CDR1 and CDR2 (germline): LGHNA, YNFKEQ. Trimming stripped 1 base from V and 2 bases from J, with 9 bases between. The CDR3 loop is CASSQGTAAYEQYF. In DNA form, the CDR3 reads TGTGCCAGCAGCCAAGGGACAGCCGCCTACGAGCAGTACTTC.

V gene TRBV4-1 combines with J gene TRBJ2-7; 7 nucleotides align to TRBD1. V lost 1 base and J lost 2; bases outside the gene matches: 5. Germline V gene lookup returns CDR1 MGHRA and CDR2 YSYEKL. This CDR3 region has 15 residues. In DNA form, the CDR3 reads TGCGCCAGCAGCCAAGCGGGGACAGCAACCTACGAGCAGTACTTC. It specifies CASSQAGTATYEQYF.

On this clone: The CDR3 carries no conserved terminal phenylalanine or tryptophan, so it likely arises from a read error. V gene TRBV6-6 combines with J gene TRBJ1-2; D call uncertain. The CDR3 contains 13 residues. Trimming removed 6 bases from V and 2 bases from J, with 10 bases in between. CDR1 is MNHNY, CDR2 SVGAGI, per germline (reference sequence). This CDR3 reads CASSLDGNYGYTL. For the CDR3, the DNA is TGTGCCAGCAGCCTCGACGGGAACTATGGCTACACCCTC.

The chain has TRBV27 and TRBJ2-5, with D perhaps being TRBD1 or TRBD2 (5 bases each). V was shortened by 7 bases and J by 4 bases, with 19 bases between the two germline ends. The CDR3 sequence is 15 residues long. The V gene's germline CDR1 is MNHEY and CDR2 SMNVEV (reference sequence). The CDR3 region is CASTWRPGRAETQYF. The CDR3 nucleotides are TGTGCCAGCACCTGGCGACCGGGGCGTGCAGAGACCCAGTACTTC.

This clone was seen many times. V gene TRBV5-6 combines with J gene TRBJ2-1, with D perhaps TRBD2 (6 bases). The CDR3 runs 13 residues. Per germline, CDR1 SGHDT and CDR2 YYEEEE. Trimming took off 2 bases at V and 10 bases at J, with 13 bases between the two ends. This CDR3 reads CASSFRRAGEQFF. For the CDR3, the DNA is TGTGCCAGCAGCTTCCGGAGGGCGGGAGAGCAGTTCTTC.

The CDR3 nucleotides are TGCGCCAGCAGCTTAGCAGGGTCGGGGGAAAAACTGTTTTTT. Its protein product is CASSLAGSGEKLFF. This chain connects TRBV5-1 to TRBJ1-4, with D possibly matching TRBD1 (5 bases). The ends were cut back, 2 bases at V and 8 bases at J, with 13 bases in the middle. The CDR3 spans 14 residues. CDR1 and CDR2 from the germline V gene are SGHRS and YFSETQ.

This sequence joins TRBV7-9 and TRBJ1-2; D is undetermined. The germline V gene encodes CDR1 SEHNR and CDR2 FQNEAQ (reference sequence). Deletions cut 6 bases from V and 8 bases from J, with 19 bases between. The CDR3 length is 14 residues. CDR3 DNA sequence: TGTGCCAGCAGGCCCGGGGTTACAGCTAGGGGCTACACCTTC. It is translated as CASRPGVTARGYTF.

This clone appeared a few times. In the same sample, other DNA sequences code for this CDR3. V and J are TRBV29-1 and TRBJ1-5; 9 bases are shared with TRBD1. The CDR3 length is 12 residues. CDR1 SQVTM and CDR2 ANQGSEA come from the germline V gene. V trimming: 6 bases; J trimming: 7 bases; junction bases outside the gene matches: 4. CDR3 amino acids: CSVGDRDQPQHF. The CDR3 nucleotides are TGCAGCGTGGGGGACAGGGACCAGCCCCAGCATTTT.

This chain links TRBV7-9 with TRBJ2-1, with D unclear. This CDR3 spans 16 amino acids. The V gene lost 1 base and the J gene lost 4 bases, with 14 bases spanning the gap. Germline assignment: CDR1 SEHNR and CDR2 FQNEAQ (reference sequence). The CDR3 loop is CASSLGRRAEYNEQFF. The DNA of the CDR3 is TGTGCCAGCAGCTTAGGACGCCGCGCCGAGTACAATGAGCAGTTCTTC.